Each of the 29 T cell receptor beta chains below was sequenced from the same sample in a study of OX40 agonist ivuxolimab in advanced cancers. The data were produced by immunoSEQ multiplex PCR, yet TCRdb's version contains in-frame clones alone and is incomplete. This sample has roughly 50,000 clones, with approximately 80% found just once. Sequences were derived from CD4+ or CD8+ T cells sorted from blood, sampled in a trial of the OX40 agonist ivuxolimab. The receptors were sampled from an adult with an advanced solid tumor such as melanoma, head and neck, liver or kidney cancer.

Notes on this clone: A much larger clone differs by one base, so this may be a read error. This chain links TRBV6-4 with TRBJ2-3, with 12 nucleotides matching TRBD2. The length of the CDR3 is 14 residues. Germline assignment: CDR1 MRHNA and CDR2 SNTAGT. The V and J ends lost 3 bases and 5 bases, in that order; junction bases with no gene match: 0. The DNA of the CDR3 is TGTGCCAGCAGTGAGGGACTAGCGGGAGATACGCAGTATTTT. Translation gives CASSEGLAGDTQYF.

J is TRBJ1-1 and V is TRBV10-3; D unclear. V lost 0 bases and J 7 bases, leaving 15 bases between the germline ends. Per germline, CDR1 ENHRY and CDR2 SYGVKD. The CDR3 loop spans 15 amino acids. CDR3 amino acids: CAISESGGRRDEAFF. DNA of the CDR3: TGTGCCATCAGTGAGTCGGGAGGAAGGCGGGATGAAGCTTTCTTT.

This chain connects TRBV18 to TRBJ1-2; no clear D gene. V shed 3 bases and J shed 1 base, with 9 bases lying between them. There are 14 residues in the CDR3. The germline V gene encodes CDR1 KGHSH and CDR2 LQKENI. As DNA, the CDR3 is TGTGCCAGCTCACCGGGCCAGTTTAACTATGGCTACACCTTC. Translation: CASSPGQFNYGYTF.

The gene calls are TRBV7-9 and TRBJ2-5; TRBD2 is a possible D gene (6 bases). The CDR3 spans 19 residues. CDR1 is SEHNR and CDR2 is FQNEAQ in the germline V gene (reference sequence). Between the trimmed V and J ends, which lost 1 base and 3 bases, there was a span of 24 bases. CDR3 DNA: TGTGCCAGCAGCTTAGGGTACGCGGGGCGAGCTAAGTGGGAAGAGACCCAGTACTTC. Amino acid sequence: CASSLGYAGRAKWEETQYF.

The chain combines TRBV28 with TRBJ2-5, with 8 bases that match TRBD1. Germline V gene lookup returns CDR1 MDHEN and CDR2 SYDVKM. The J segment lost 5 bases and the V segment lost 4 bases, leaving 6 bases of the junction unmatched. The CDR3 is made up of 14 amino acids. The DNA for the CDR3 is TGTGCCAGCAGTTCGCCAGGGGGCTTGGAGACCCAGTACTTC. Translating it yields CASSSPGGLETQYF.

The V and J genes are TRBV5-4 and TRBJ2-5; D unclear. This CDR3 spans 15 amino acids. The ends were cut back, 5 bases at V and 1 base at J, with 15 bases in the middle. The germline V gene encodes CDR1 SGHNT and CDR2 YYREEE (reference sequence). CDR3 loop: CASRLGLDGQETQYF. DNA of the CDR3: TGTGCCAGCAGATTAGGTTTGGACGGCCAAGAGACCCAGTACTTC.

The V gene is TRBV7-2, the J gene TRBJ2-7; D possibly corresponds to TRBD1 (5 bases). V lost 0 bases, J lost 0 bases, and 9 bases lay in between. Germline-derived CDR1 and CDR2 are SGHTA and FQGNSA. This CDR3 has 15 amino acids. This CDR3 reads CASSLASGNSYEQYF. CDR3 DNA: TGTGCCAGCAGCTTAGCTTCAGGGAACTCCTACGAGCAGTACTTC.

This clone was recorded a few times. In the same sample, other DNA sequences code for this CDR3. The J gene is TRBJ2-5, the V gene TRBV5-4; D gene ambiguous. The CDR3 covers 14 residues. V was shortened by 2 bases and J by 1 base, with 9 bases between the two germline ends. CDR1 and CDR2 (germline): SGHNT, YYREEE (reference sequence). This chain's CDR3 is CASSLGGTQETQYF. CDR3 sequence (DNA): TGTGCCAGCAGCTTAGGCGGAACCCAAGAGACCCAGTACTTC.

The chain recombines TRBV28 with TRBJ2-4; 12 bases match TRBD1. Germline CDR1 and CDR2: MDHEN and SYDVKM. V lost 5 bases and J lost 8; bases outside the gene matches: 4. The CDR3 is 14 amino acids. The CDR3 DNA reads as TGTGCCAGCAGTCCCGGGACAGGGGGCTACATTCAGTACTTC. Protein sequence: CASSPGTGGYIQYF. The full variable domain, rest sourced from reference TRBV28 and TRBJ2-4, is DVKVTQSSRYLVKRTGEKVFLECVQDMDHENMFWYRQDPGLGLRLIYFSYDVKMKEKGDIPEGYSVSREKKERFSLILESASTNQTSMYLCASSPGTGGYIQYFGAGTRLSVL.

The CDR3 loop is CASSPQRTEPEKLFF. The CDR3 DNA reads as TGTGCCAGCTCACCCCAAAGGACAGAACCCGAAAAACTGTTTTTT. The chain carries TRBV18 and TRBJ1-4, with TRBD1 as a possible D gene (6 bases). The V and J ends lost 3 bases and 8 bases respectively, with 16 bases between them. Germline assignment: CDR1 KGHSH and CDR2 LQKENI. The CDR3 length is 15 residues.

The genes are TRBV5-1 and TRBJ2-7; D is uncertain. Trimming stripped 4 bases from V and 5 bases from J, with 13 bases between. Germline V gene lookup returns CDR1 SGHRS and CDR2 YFSETQ. CDR3 length: 13 amino acids. The CDR3 DNA is TGCGCCAGCAGCGCCCCCCCTGGGGACGAGCAGTACTTC. This translates into CASSAPPGDEQYF.

The V call is TRBV7-3, the J call TRBJ2-7; 7 nucleotides align to TRBD2. The length of the CDR3 is 15 residues. Germline V gene sequence: CDR1 SGHTA, CDR2 FQGTGA. J was trimmed by 7 bases and V by 2 bases; bases with no gene match: 11. The CDR3 nucleotides read TGTGCCAGCAGCTTAGGGGAGGGCGGAGTGAGAGAGCAGTACTTC. This encodes CASSLGEGGVREQYF. The variable domain in full, completed from reference TRBV7-3 and TRBJ2-7, reads GAGVSQTPSNKVTEKGKYVELRCDPISGHTALYWYRQSLGQGPEFLIYFQGTGAADDSGLPNDRFFAVRPEGSVSTLKIQRTERGDSAVYLCASSLGEGGVREQYFGPGTRLTVT.

The V gene is TRBV10-3, the J gene TRBJ1-2, with D tentatively TRBD1 (6 bases). Trimming cost V 3 bases and J 8 bases, with 25 bases left between them. Germline loops: CDR1 ENHRY, CDR2 SYGVKD. The CDR3 has 17 amino acids. Here the CDR3 reads CAISDNGARAQGGGYTF. The CDR3 region has the DNA TGTGCCATCAGTGACAACGGGGCAAGGGCACAGGGTGGCGGCTACACCTTC.

The rearrangement links TRBV5-4 to TRBJ2-7; D may be TRBD1 (7 bases). The ends were cut back, 0 bases at V and 4 bases at J, with 14 bases in the middle. Germline V gene data show CDR1 as SGHNT and CDR2 as YYREEE (reference sequence). The CDR3 spans 15 residues. CDR3 nucleotides: TGTGCCAGCAGCTTGGTGGCCAGGGGGACTTACGAGCAGTACTTC. This translates into CASSLVARGTYEQYF.

This clone was detected a few times. The V and J genes are TRBV18 and TRBJ1-1, with D uncertain. In germline, CDR1 is KGHSH, CDR2 LQKENI. There are 14 residues in the CDR3. V lost 0 bases and J lost 2, with 7 bases in between. DNA for the CDR3: TGTGCCAGCTCACCACCCGGGATCAACACTGAAGCTTTCTTT. Encoded protein: CASSPPGINTEAFF.

The chain recombines TRBV6-6 with TRBJ1-4, with D perhaps TRBD1 (6 bases). The CDR3 has 14 residues. CDR1 is MNHNY and CDR2 is SVGAGI in the germline V gene (reference sequence). Trimming took off 7 bases at V and 8 bases at J, with 17 bases between the two ends. As DNA, the CDR3 is TGTGCCAGCACTAACAGGGATCGAGGCGAAAAACTGTTTTTT. Encoded protein: CASTNRDRGEKLFF.

The rearrangement uses TRBV5-1 and TRBJ1-2, with D perhaps TRBD1 (5 bases). This CDR3 has 14 residues. Germline V lookup: CDR1 SGHRS, CDR2 YFSETQ. Trimming removed 1 base at V and 6 bases at J, with 13 bases between. CDR3 protein: CASSLTGLEDGYTF. CDR3 nucleotide sequence: TGCGCCAGCAGCTTGACAGGTTTGGAAGATGGCTACACCTTC.

This chain links TRBV5-5 with TRBJ2-3; the D gene is possibly TRBD2 (6 bases). The CDR3 has 15 amino acids. Deletions cut 0 bases from V and 0 bases from J, with 8 bases between. Germline CDR1 SGHKS, CDR2 YYEKEE (reference sequence). CDR3 region: CASSLAAGSTDTQYF. The CDR3 nucleotides are TGTGCCAGCAGCTTGGCTGCGGGGAGCACAGATACGCAGTATTTT.

The chain employs TRBV28 and TRBJ1-1; D remains ambiguous. V was pared by 6 bases and J by 8 bases, with 19 bases between. Germline assignment: CDR1 MDHEN and CDR2 SYDVKM. The CDR3 length is 14 residues. This CDR3 is CASSPPAGGREAFF. The CDR3 DNA is TGTGCCAGCAGCCCCCCCGCGGGCGGGAGGGAAGCTTTCTTT.

CDR3 sequence reads: CASSIGSGKAKNIQYF. CDR3 bases: TGTGCCAGTAGTATCGGGTCGGGCAAAGCCAAAAACATTCAGTACTTC. The chain has TRBV19 and TRBJ2-4; D is ambiguous. The length of the CDR3 is 16 residues. Looked up from germline, CDR1 is LNHDA and CDR2 is SQIVND (reference sequence). V lost 3 bases, J lost 0 bases, and 12 bases lay in between.

This clone was seen a single time. The chain links TRBV6-1 to TRBJ2-5; D not certain. This CDR3 has 12 residues. Trimming took 1 base from V and 14 from J, leaving 14 bases between them. Germline V gene lookup returns CDR1 MNHNS and CDR2 SASEGT. CDR3: CASSEVSQKTYF. Here the CDR3 DNA reads TGTGCCAGCAGTGAAGTATCACAGAAAACCTACTTC.

This sequence joins TRBV30 and TRBJ1-5; D might be TRBD1 (6 bases). CDR1 and CDR2 from the germline V gene are GTSNPN and SVGIG (reference sequence). The CDR3 extends over 14 amino acids. The V gene lost 1 base and the J gene lost 5 bases, with 12 bases spanning the gap. In nucleotides, the CDR3 is TGTGCCTGGAGTGAACCTCACAGGGATCAGCCCCAGCATTTT. Its protein is CAWSEPHRDQPQHF.

The chain is built from TRBV2 and TRBJ2-1, with 9 bases that match TRBD2. After removal of 7 bases from V and 8 bases from J, the junction contained 12 bases not matched to a gene. The V gene's germline CDR1 is SNHLY and CDR2 FYNNEI. The CDR3 length is 15 residues. This CDR3 is CASTLSGTSLDEQFF. DNA for the CDR3: TGTGCCAGCACCCTCTCCGGGACTAGCCTCGATGAGCAGTTCTTC.

The chain joins TRBV5-1 to TRBJ2-3; TRBD1 matches 10 bases. The CDR3 runs 16 residues. Per the germline V gene, CDR1 is SGHRS and CDR2 is YFSETQ. V shed 2 bases, J shed 5 bases, and the junction held 8 bases outside the gene matches. The CDR3 reads CASSFRTGGGIDTQYF. DNA for the CDR3: TGCGCCAGCAGCTTCCGGACAGGGGGAGGCATAGATACGCAGTATTTT.

This clone was recorded a few times. This chain uses TRBV5-4 with TRBJ2-3; 7 nucleotides line up with TRBD1. Trimming at V came to 4 bases and at J to 1 base, leaving 9 bases not matched to a gene. Germline V gene sequence: CDR1 SGHNT, CDR2 YYREEE (reference sequence). This CDR3 comprises 16 residues. The CDR3 loop reads CASSRGQVLGTDTQYF. As DNA, the CDR3 is TGTGCCAGCAGCCGCGGACAGGTTCTAGGCACAGATACGCAGTATTTT.

The rearrangement links TRBV21-1 to TRBJ1-1; the tabulated D call, TRBD1, remains unverified against the DNA. TRBV21-1 is flagged as a pseudogene. The CDR3 sequence is 13 residues long. The CDR3 nucleotides read TGTGCCAGCAGCGCCAGAATGAACACTGAAGCTTTCTTT. This gives the protein CASSARMNTEAFF.

The V gene is TRBV6-6, the J gene TRBJ1-1; D is ambiguous. The V end was cut by 2 bases, the J end by 2 bases, with 9 bases between. Germline V CDR1 and CDR2: MNHNY, SVGAGI (reference sequence). This CDR3 is 14 amino acids long. The CDR3 DNA reads TGTGCCAGCAGTTACGAAGGGATTAACACTGAAGCTTTCTTT. Translated, it gives CASSYEGINTEAFF.

The chain links TRBV18 to TRBJ1-3; unclear D gene. V lost 1 base and J 0 bases, leaving 10 bases between the germline ends. The length of the CDR3 is 16 residues. CDR1 is KGHSH, CDR2 LQKENI, per germline. CDR3 sequence: CASSPREGPSGNTIYF. The CDR3, as DNA: TGTGCCAGCTCACCACGGGAAGGGCCCTCTGGAAACACCATATATTTT.

This clone showed up just once. The chain recombines TRBV25-1 with TRBJ1-3; D unclear. This CDR3 comprises 18 residues. Germline values: CDR1 MGHDK, CDR2 SYGVNS. Trimming shortened V by 10 bases and J by 0 bases, and 25 bases separated the two germline ends. This chain's CDR3 is CAITYTGAANFSGNTIYF. The DNA of the CDR3 is TGTGCCATCACCTATACGGGCGCCGCGAATTTCTCTGGAAACACCATATATTTT.